The source of this T cell receptor (beta chain) is a study of blood T cell repertoires in COVID-19. As for the study in general: Sample material is recorded as cDNA or gDNA derived from T cells, B-cell-depleted T cells, or PBMCs.

J gave up 5 bases and V 3 bases, and 4 bases lay outside the gene matches. CDR3 size: 15 residues. Germline CDR1 is MNHEY and CDR2 is SMNVEV (reference sequence). TCRdb's table, derived via immunoSEQ multiplex PCR, lists solely in-frame clones and lacks some. The data show 65,000 to 80,000 clones, about nine tenths seen once. Source material: peripheral blood. The sequence derives from a man aged 25-40 years with acute or convalescent COVID-19. The V gene is TRBV27, the J gene TRBJ2-5; 12 bases line up with TRBD2. The CDR3: CASSLTSGSPETQYF. The CDR3 DNA sequence: TGTGCCAGCAGTTTGACTAGCGGGAGTCCGGAGACCCAGTACTTC.